Included here is one T cell receptor beta chain sequence, with context. Antigen specificity is unknown. TCRdb's copy holds only in-frame clones and misses some; the assay was immunoSEQ multiplex PCR. The sample records around 1.6 million clones, roughly 98% being singletons. The length of the CDR3 is 14 residues. V dropped 0 bases and J dropped 9 bases, with 12 bases sitting between them. Germline V lookup: CDR1 SGHNT, CDR2 YENEEA. The entry originates in a study of shared clonotypes between healthy human individuals. Study results and caveats: In this cohort, only blood was sampled, and tissue repertoires likely differ.

The chain joins TRBV11-3 to TRBJ2-1; no reliable D call. The sequence was obtained from a man in his thirties or forties in good health. The sequenced sample was naive CD4+ T cells sorted from blood. The sample's subset: CD45RA+ positively selected. The DNA for the CDR3 is TGTGCCAGCAGCTTAGATTTCGGGCTGGCTGAGCAGTTCTTC. Translated: CASSLDFGLAEQFF.